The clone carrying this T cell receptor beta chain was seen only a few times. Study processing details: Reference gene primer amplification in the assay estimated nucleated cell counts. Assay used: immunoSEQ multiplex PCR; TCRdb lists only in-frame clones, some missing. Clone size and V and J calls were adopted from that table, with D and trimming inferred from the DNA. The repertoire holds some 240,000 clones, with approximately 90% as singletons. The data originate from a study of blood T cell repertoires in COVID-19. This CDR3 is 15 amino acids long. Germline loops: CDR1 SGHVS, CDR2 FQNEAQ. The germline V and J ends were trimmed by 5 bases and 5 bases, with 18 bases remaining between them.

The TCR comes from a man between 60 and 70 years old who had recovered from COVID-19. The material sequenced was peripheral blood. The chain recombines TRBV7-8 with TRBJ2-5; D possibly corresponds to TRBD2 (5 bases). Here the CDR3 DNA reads TGTGCCAGCAGCCCCGGGATCCGGCTGGAGGAGACCCAGTACTTC. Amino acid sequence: CASSPGIRLEETQYF.